The TCR beta chain under discussion was sequenced for a study of blood T cell repertoires in COVID-19. The overall study: There were acute and convalescent COVID-19 samples, and they came from the United States, Italy and Spain. The analysed material was cDNA or gDNA that came from T cells, B-cell-depleted T cells, or PBMCs.

Original methodology: Nucleated cell number was recorded as an estimate derived from reference gene primer amplification. The protocol was immunoSEQ multiplex PCR, while the TCRdb copy is restricted to in-frame clones and leaves out a portion. The DNA gave D and trimming, while V, J and clone size come from that table. Altogether tens of thousands of clones are present, 88% being singletons, with the ten largest covering approximately 4.7%. Germline CDR1 reads SQVTM; CDR2 reads ANQGSEA. Trimming took 8 bases from V and 0 from J, leaving 11 bases between them. CDR3 length: 13 amino acids. The rearrangement links TRBV29-1 to TRBJ1-3; D is ambiguous. The origin of this receptor is a human donor in a cohort sampled during active COVID-19. The sample consisted of peripheral blood. As DNA, the CDR3 is TGCAGCATTGTGCAGGACTCTGGAAACACCATATATTTT. This sequence encodes CSIVQDSGNTIYF.